The 2 T cell receptor beta chains below come from one sample, sequenced in a study of blood T cell repertoires in COVID-19 (dated by TCRdb to 2020 to 2021). Library creation used the immunoSEQ multiplex PCR assay. This immuneACCESS table, as held by TCRdb, lists in-frame sequences with V and J called but not all clones. Of the missing ones, under half trace to an unresolved V gene in checked studies; the others have no known cause. The sample records about 92,000 clones, approximately 80% of which are singletons. The top ten hold 10% of the sample. Sequencing was carried out using peripheral blood. The origin of the receptors is a woman between 65 and 79 years old with acute or convalescent COVID-19.

The chain's CDR3 is CASSLFGGTNYGYTF. CDR3 bases: TGTGCCAGCAGCCTTTTCGGGGGAACCAACTATGGCTACACCTTC. The chain combines TRBV7-9 with TRBJ1-2; D is possibly TRBD1 (5 bases). CDR3 size: 15 residues. V shed 5 bases and J shed 2 bases, with 15 bases lying between them. The germline CDR1 and CDR2 sequences are SEHNR and FQNEAQ (reference sequence).

The chain has TRBV7-3 and TRBJ2-3; the match to TRBD2 covers 7 bases. CDR1 is SGHTA and CDR2 is FQGTGA in the germline V gene. This CDR3 region has 14 residues. V gave up 4 bases and J gave up 4 bases; unmatched junction bases: 5. The CDR3: CASSSYRGADTQYF. The CDR3 bases are TGTGCCAGCAGCTCGTACCGGGGGGCAGATACGCAGTATTTT.